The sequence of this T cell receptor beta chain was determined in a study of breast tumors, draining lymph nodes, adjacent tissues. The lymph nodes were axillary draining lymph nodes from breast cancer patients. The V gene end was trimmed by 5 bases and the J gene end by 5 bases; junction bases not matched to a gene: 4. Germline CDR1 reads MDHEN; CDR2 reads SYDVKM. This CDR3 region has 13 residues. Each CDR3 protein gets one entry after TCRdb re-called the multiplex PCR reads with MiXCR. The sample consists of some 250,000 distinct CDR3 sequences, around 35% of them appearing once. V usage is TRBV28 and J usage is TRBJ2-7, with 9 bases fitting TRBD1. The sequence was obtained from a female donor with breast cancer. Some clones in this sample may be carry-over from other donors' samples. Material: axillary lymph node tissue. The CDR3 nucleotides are TGTGCCAGCAGTCAAAGGACAGGGGACGAGCAGTACTTC. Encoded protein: CASSQRTGDEQYF. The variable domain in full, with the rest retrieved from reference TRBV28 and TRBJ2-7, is DVKVTQSSRYLVKRTGEKVFLECVQDMDHENMFWYRQDPGLGLRLIYFSYDVKMKEKGDIPEGYSVSREKKERFSLILESASTNQTSMYLCASSQRTGDEQYFGPGTRLTVT.